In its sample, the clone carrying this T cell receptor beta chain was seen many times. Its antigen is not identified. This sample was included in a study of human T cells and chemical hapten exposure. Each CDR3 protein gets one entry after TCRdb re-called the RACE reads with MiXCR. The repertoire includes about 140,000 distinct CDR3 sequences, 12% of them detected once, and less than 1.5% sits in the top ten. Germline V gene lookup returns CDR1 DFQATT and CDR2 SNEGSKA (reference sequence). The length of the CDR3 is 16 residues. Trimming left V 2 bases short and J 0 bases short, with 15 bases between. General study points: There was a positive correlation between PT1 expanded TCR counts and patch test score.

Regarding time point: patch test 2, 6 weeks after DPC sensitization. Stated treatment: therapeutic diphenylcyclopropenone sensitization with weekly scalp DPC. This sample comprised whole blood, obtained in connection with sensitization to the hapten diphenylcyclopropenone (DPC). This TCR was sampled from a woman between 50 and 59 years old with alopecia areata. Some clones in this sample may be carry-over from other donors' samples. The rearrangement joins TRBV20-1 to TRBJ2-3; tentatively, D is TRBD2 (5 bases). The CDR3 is CSARPNRGGSTDTQYF. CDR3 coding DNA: TGCAGTGCTAGACCCAACCGCGGCGGGAGCACAGATACGCAGTATTTT.